The 17 T cell receptor beta chains below were found in one sample sequenced in a study (dated by TCRdb to between 2014 and 2017). Library creation used 5' RACE. The sample was run on an Illumina MiSeq. Clones were called with MiXCR by TCRdb after fastp trimmed the public reads at Q25, and only in-frame beta chains were retained. Entries are consolidated by CDR3 protein sequence, retaining the most common genes and DNA. In all, the sample holds 7,500 to 10,000 distinct CDR3 sequences, and about three fifths of those were seen once. The top ten hold 6.2% of the sample. The sequencing sample was made of tumor-infiltrating memory CD4+ T cells sorted from the breast tumor. The intended sense of this specimen's cell subset or site label: memory CD4+ T cells, CD4+CD45RO+CD25-. Receptors were obtained from a female donor with breast cancer.

The CDR3 is CASSTTVSYEQYF. The DNA for the CDR3 is TGTGCCAGCAGCACTACCGTCTCCTACGAGCAGTACTTC. V and J are TRBV7-2 and TRBJ2-7; D is unresolved. Trimming pared 5 bases from V and 0 bases from J, leaving 8 bases between. Germline CDR1 is SGHTA and CDR2 is FQGNSA. CDR3 length: 13 residues.

Concerning this clonotype itself: A read error may produce the germline difference seen at one junction end. This chain uses TRBV7-7 with TRBJ1-5; D remains unclear. The CDR3 spans 13 residues. In germline, CDR1 is SSHAT, CDR2 FNYEAQ (reference sequence). The CDR3 loop is CASSSAVGQPQHF. The CDR3, as DNA: TGTGCTAGCAGCTCTGCCGTCGGTCAGCCCCAGCATTTT. The full variable domain, in which reference TRBV7-7 and TRBJ1-5 provide the parts outside the CDR3, is GAGVSQSPRYKVTKRGQDVTLRCDPISSHATLYWYQQALGQGPEFLTYFNYEAQPDKSGLPSDRFSAERPEGSISTLTIQRTEQRDSAMYRCASSSAVGQPQHFGDGTRLSIL.

The V and J genes are TRBV4-2 and TRBJ1-1, with D perhaps matching TRBD1 (5 bases). V was cut by 5 bases and J by 6 bases, with 16 bases left in between. The CDR3 covers 14 residues. Germline V CDR1 and CDR2: LGHNA, YNFKEQ. CDR3 DNA sequence: TGTGCCAGCAGCATTACTGGCTGGGGGGCTGAAGCTTTCTTT. It translates to CASSITGWGAEAFF.

A few counts support this clonotype. V is TRBV29-1 and J is TRBJ2-3; no reliable D call. The CDR3 contains 14 residues. Trimming stripped 6 bases from V and 4 bases from J, with 17 bases between. Per the germline V gene, CDR1 is SQVTM and CDR2 is ANQGSEA. The CDR3 DNA follows: TGCAGCGTGGGTGCAAGGATGCGATCAGATACGCAGTATTTT. It translates to CSVGARMRSDTQYF.

This clonotype turned up a few times. The chain couples TRBV30 to TRBJ2-1; D unresolved. Germline CDR1 reads GTSNPN; CDR2 reads SVGIG (reference sequence). Trimming took off 3 bases at V and 0 bases at J, with 3 bases between the two ends. The CDR3 loop spans 12 amino acids. CDR3 sequence (DNA): TGTGCCTGGAGCGGCTCCTACAATGAGCAGTTCTTC. Protein: CAWSGSYNEQFF.

V is TRBV6-1 and J is TRBJ2-1; D is unclear. The germline V and J ends were trimmed by 2 bases and 9 bases, with 8 bases remaining between them. Per germline, CDR1 MNHNS and CDR2 SASEGT. The CDR3 contains 12 residues. The CDR3 nucleotides are TGTGCCAGCAGTGAACGCGCACCTGAGCAGTTCTTC. Its protein product is CASSERAPEQFF.

This chain links TRBV20-1 with TRBJ2-1; D unclear. The V end lost 2 bases, the J end lost 6 bases, and 14 bases lay between the germline ends. Germline V gene sequence: CDR1 DFQATT, CDR2 SNEGSKA (reference sequence). The CDR3 spans 14 residues. The CDR3 DNA sequence: TGCAGTGCTAGATCTCCACCCTTAGTCAATGAGCAGTTCTTC. Protein: CSARSPPLVNEQFF.

The genes are TRBV20-1 and TRBJ1-6; 7 nucleotides align to TRBD1. Germline CDR1 is DFQATT and CDR2 is SNEGSKA (reference sequence). After removal of 6 bases from V and 4 bases from J, the junction contained 3 bases not matched to a gene. The CDR3 loop spans 13 amino acids. This chain's CDR3 is CSAATGYNSPLHF. In nucleotides, the CDR3 is TGCAGTGCAGCGACAGGGTATAATTCACCCCTCCACTTT.

The rearrangement links TRBV20-1 to TRBJ1-2; no clear D. The CDR3 is made up of 12 amino acids. The V end was cut by 6 bases, the J end by 8 bases, with 16 bases between. Germline V CDR1 and CDR2: DFQATT, SNEGSKA (reference sequence). The CDR3 protein is CSAYNAGYGYTF. In DNA form, the CDR3 reads TGCAGTGCATACAACGCGGGTTACGGCTACACCTTC.

The chain carries TRBV7-3 and TRBJ2-7; D gene unclear. This CDR3 has 13 amino acids. Germline V lookup: CDR1 SGHTA, CDR2 FQGTGA. The V end lost 3 bases, the J end lost 4 bases, and 10 bases lay between the germline ends. The CDR3 region is CASSLGVSYEQYF. CDR3 bases: TGTGCCAGCAGCTTGGGTGTAAGTTACGAGCAGTACTTC.

This chain uses TRBV7-9 with TRBJ2-7, with D possibly matching TRBD1 (6 bases). The CDR3 length is 15 residues. Trimming took off 4 bases at V and 0 bases at J, with 13 bases between the two ends. CDR1 and CDR2 (germline): SEHNR, FQNEAQ (reference sequence). CDR3 nucleotides: TGTGCCAGCAGCTCGACAGGTGTTATCTCCTACGAGCAGTACTTC. Translation: CASSSTGVISYEQYF.

V and J are TRBV5-1 and TRBJ2-2; 12 bases align to TRBD2. Germline V lookup: CDR1 SGHRS, CDR2 YFSETQ. This CDR3 region has 16 residues. V was clipped by 4 bases and J by 12 bases; unmatched bases: 13. CDR3 protein: CASSPGRLAGEGQLFF. The CDR3 coding sequence is TGCGCCAGCAGCCCAGGACGACTAGCGGGGGAGGGCCAGCTGTTTTTT.

V is TRBV6-5 and J is TRBJ2-2; D uncertain. Germline V gives CDR1 MNHEY, CDR2 SVGAGI. With 2 bases removed from V and 0 bases from J, the gap between germline ends came to 4 bases. The length of the CDR3 is 14 residues. CDR3 sequence reads: CASSYAANTGELFF. CDR3 DNA: TGTGCCAGCAGTTACGCGGCGAACACCGGGGAGCTGTTTTTT.

V is TRBV20-1 and J is TRBJ2-3; possibly TRBD1 for D (6 bases). V shed 0 bases and J shed 5 bases, with 18 bases lying between them. Looked up from germline, CDR1 is DFQATT and CDR2 is SNEGSKA (reference sequence). CDR3 size: 16 residues. The CDR3 here is CSARDTRARGKDTQYF. DNA of the CDR3: TGCAGTGCTAGAGATACCCGGGCGAGGGGGAAAGATACGCAGTATTTT.

The chain joins TRBV6-2 or TRBV6-3 to TRBJ1-1, with TRBD1 identical over 11 bases. The CDR3 covers 16 residues. Per the germline V gene, CDR1 is MNHEY and CDR2 is SVGEGT. V shed 6 bases and J 5 bases; nucleotides not matched to a gene: 11. The CDR3 here is CASRTRTGGAGTEAFF. The CDR3 DNA reads TGTGCCAGCAGGACTCGGACAGGGGGCGCCGGGACTGAAGCTTTCTTT.

The V and J genes are TRBV29-1 and TRBJ2-3, with a tentative D call TRBD2 (5 bases). Germline V lookup: CDR1 SQVTM, CDR2 ANQGSEA. This CDR3 comprises 13 residues. CDR3 loop: CSVTRDVTDTQYF. CDR3 DNA sequence: TGCAGTGTTACGAGGGATGTCACAGATACGCAGTATTTT.

Notes on this clonotype: A read error may account for a junction end that differs from germline. The V gene is TRBV5-1, the J gene TRBJ2-7; no definite D call. Per the germline V gene, CDR1 is SGHRS and CDR2 is YFSETQ. This CDR3 has 12 residues. CDR3 sequence: CASSSGVNERYF. CDR3 DNA sequence: TGCGCCAGCAGCTCCGGAGTGAATGAGCGGTACTTC.